Detailed here is one TCR beta chain. Its antigen is unknown. There are no base qualities to consult, and no much larger clone falls within one base. Genomic DNA was extracted from sorted cells for sequencing of the TCRbeta CDR3 region. The immunoSEQ Assay was used to sequence the TCRbeta CDR3 regions. TCRdb obtained this table from immuneACCESS and retained in-frame rearrangements with V and J assigned. These tables miss some clones; where compared with another copy, unresolved V genes account for less than half of the shortfall, and the remainder is unexplained. The sample has 60,000 to 90,000 clones on record, more than 80% of them singletons. The leading ten clones occupy roughly 0.44% of the sample. The sample is drawn from a study of OX40 agonist ivuxolimab in advanced cancers. At the level of the whole study: Ivuxolimab, which targeted the costimulatory receptor OX40 (CD134), was an agonistic, fully human IgG2 monoclonal antibody. Intravenous ivuxolimab was administered to patients every 2 weeks at six dose levels: 0.01, 0.1, 0.3, 1.5, 3 and 10 mg/kg. Among the 52 dose-escalation patients, around 20 had hepatocellular carcinoma, roughly 15 melanoma, 9 renal cell carcinoma and 9 head and neck cancer. In the dose-escalation cohort, 70% to 90% of patients were male, and the mean age was 60 years with a range of roughly 23 to 90. Prior anti-PD-1, anti-PD-L1 or anti-CTLA-4 therapy was permitted, and checkpoint inhibitors had been received by around 39% of dose-escalation patients. Partial responses were achieved by three dose-escalation patients, of whom one had hepatocellular carcinoma and two had cutaneous melanoma. The purpose of peripheral TCRbeta sequencing was to test whether ivuxolimab changed TCR sequence diversity and led to clonal T-cell expansion. The monotherapy dose-escalation portion (N = 52 patients) of the phase I ivuxolimab trial is reported in the paper.

The CDR3 runs 13 amino acids, cysteine and phenylalanine included. Just CDR3 DNA is preserved here, 39 bases in frame from base 1. Between the V and J ends, shortened by 2 bases and 10 bases respectively, the junction contains 12 bases. The germline V gene provides CDR1 SNHLY and CDR2 FYNNEI. Points the paper makes about the study in general: Low levels of normalized T-cell clonal expansion were also seen in some patients who did not respond. After ivuxolimab, more expanded clones were found on average in CD8+ T cells than in CD4+ T cells. In the 0.1-3.0 mg/kg groups, partial responders were among the patients with the lowest normalized peripheral clonal expansion, particularly in CD8+ T cells. At doses of 0.1 to 3.0 mg/kg, clonal expansion of both CD4+ and CD8+ blood T cells was observed from baseline to week 6. The antigen specificity of the clonally expanded peripheral T cells was not determined.

Patients with a history of autoimmune disease or receiving systemic immunosuppression were excluded from the trial. Peripheral blood for TCR sequencing was drawn from every dose cohort at baseline, at cycle 4 day 1 and at cycle 7 day 1. The samples were drawn from a first-in-human, open-label, multicenter phase I dose-escalation trial of ivuxolimab. The trial enrolled adults with locally advanced or metastatic head and neck squamous cell, hepatocellular, melanoma or renal cell carcinoma. CD4+ and CD8+ T cells were sorted separately from peripheral blood before TCR sequencing. Material: CD4+ or CD8+ T cells sorted from blood, obtained in a trial of the OX40 agonist ivuxolimab. In this chain, TRBV2 is recombined with TRBJ1-5; the D segment cannot be called with confidence. The sequence was collected from an adult with an advanced solid tumor such as melanoma, head and neck, liver or kidney cancer. The DNA reads as follows: TGTGCCAGCAGTGAAAGGTTGGAATCTCCCCAGCATTTT. Its protein reads: CASSERLESPQHF.